This T cell receptor (beta chain) was recorded in a study of blood T cell repertoires in COVID-19. Across the study: Samples of COVID-19 (acute and convalescent) were obtained from the United States, Italy and Spain.

V gave up 4 bases and J gave up 6 bases; unmatched junction bases: 10. This CDR3 contains 16 residues. Germline V gene sequence: CDR1 KGHSH, CDR2 LQKENI. Original data processing: Scientists estimated how many nucleated cells there were by amplifying reference gene primers. Sequencing was performed with immunoSEQ multiplex PCR; in TCRdb, only in-frame clones are kept and a portion is missing. For V, J and clone size, that table is used; D and trimming come from the DNA. The sample includes about 74,000 clones, 70% to 90% of them seen just once. This chain uses TRBV18 with TRBJ2-1, with 9 bases lining up with TRBD1. This TCR derives from a man in his 70s with active or convalescent COVID-19. Material: peripheral blood. In DNA form, the CDR3 reads TGTGCCAGCTCACAGATAACACGGGACAGGGTCAATGAGCAGTTCTTC. This encodes CASSQITRDRVNEQFF.